This is a list of T cell receptor beta chains from one sample in a study of cytomegalovirus exposure and HLA in healthy donors. Sequencing was performed with immunoSEQ multiplex PCR; in TCRdb, only in-frame clones are kept and a portion is missing. The sample shows around 150,000 clones, 75% to 90% of them seen only once. Source material: PBMCs. These receptors were obtained from a human donor in good health. The CDR3 runs from the conserved cysteine through the conserved F or W. The D gene is left open where the match is weak. The size entry is marked missing in some rows and otherwise reads once, few, many or a size class.

size	D	V	J	CDR3	DNA
.	.	TRBV5-1	TRBJ1-1	CASSSHMNTEAFF	TGCGCCAGCAGCTCACACATGAACACTGAAGCTTTCTTT
.	TRBD1	TRBV6-6	TRBJ1-2	CASREQGAQSYGYTF	TGTGCCAGCAGAGAACAGGGGGCGCAGAGCTATGGCTACACCTTC
.	TRBD1	TRBV9	TRBJ2-1	CASSVAGTAYNEQFF	TGTGCCAGCAGCGTCGCCGGGACAGCCTACAATGAGCAGTTCTTC
.	TRBD2	TRBV7-2	TRBJ2-7	CASSLMASGGTSSYEQYF	TGTGCCAGCAGCTTAATGGCTAGCGGGGGTACAAGCTCCTACGAGCAGTACTTC
few	.	TRBV6-1	TRBJ2-2	CASSDQGLAGELFF	TGTGCCAGCAGTGATCAGGGGTTGGCCGGGGAGCTGTTTTTT
.	TRBD2	TRBV10-3	TRBJ2-3	CAIRTAGESTDTQYF	TGTGCCATCAGAACAGCGGGGGAATCCACAGATACGCAGTATTTT
.	TRBD1	TRBV14	TRBJ1-4	CASSPHSGTAATNEKLFF	TGTGCCAGCAGCCCCCACTCCGGGACAGCTGCAACTAATGAAAAACTGTTTTTT
.	.	TRBV7-2	TRBJ1-1	CASSSRGTEAFF	TGTGCCAGCAGTTCTCGGGGGACTGAAGCTTTCTTT
.	TRBD2	TRBV5-4	TRBJ2-2	CASSLPAGANTGELFF	TGTGCCAGCAGCTTGCCAGCGGGGGCGAACACCGGGGAGCTGTTTTTT
.	.	TRBV7-6	TRBJ2-5	CASSGAGAPQETQYF	TGTGCCAGCAGCGGGGCGGGGGCCCCCCAAGAGACCCAGTACTTC
few	TRBD2	TRBV5-1	TRBJ2-2	CASSPAGEGPNTGELFF	TGCGCCAGCAGCCCCGCCGGGGAGGGACCTAACACCGGGGAGCTGTTTTTT
.	TRBD1	TRBV11-3	TRBJ2-7	CASSGRDRGNEQYF	TGTGCCAGCAGCGGCAGGGACAGGGGCAACGAGCAGTACTTC
once	.	TRBV6-1	TRBJ1-1	CASSRGEAFF	TGTGCCAGCAGTAGGGGTGAAGCTTTCTTT
few	.	TRBV2	TRBJ1-1	CASSLTDTEAFF	TGTGCCAGCAGTCTGACAGACACTGAAGCTTTCTTT
.	TRBD1	TRBV27	TRBJ2-7	CASSLATGDPPYEQYF	TGTGCCAGCAGTTTGGCGACAGGGGATCCCCCTTACGAGCAGTACTTC
many	TRBD1	TRBV19	TRBJ1-5	CASTRTGSSNQPQHF	TGTGCCAGTACCAGGACAGGTTCTAGCAATCAGCCCCAGCATTTT
.	TRBD2	TRBV9	TRBJ2-3	CASSVDGAGGLSDTQYF	TGTGCCAGCAGCGTAGACGGAGCGGGGGGGCTCTCAGATACGCAGTATTTT
.	TRBD2	TRBV6-5	TRBJ2-7	CASIERRGGHGEQYF	TGTGCCAGCATCGAAAGACGGGGGGGCCATGGCGAGCAGTACTTC
.	TRBD1	TRBV11-2	TRBJ1-2	CASSSRQGAHYGYTF	TGTGCCAGCAGCTCGAGACAGGGGGCCCACTATGGCTACACCTTC
.	.	TRBV4-3	TRBJ1-2	CASSQEVAVNYGYTF	TGCGCCAGCAGCCAAGAAGTCGCGGTTAACTATGGCTACACCTTC
.	TRBD2	TRBV6-5	TRBJ2-1	CASSAGDEQFF	TGTGCCAGCAGTGCGGGGGATGAGCAGTTCTTC
.	TRBD1	TRBV6-5	TRBJ2-7	CASSSGQGAISYEQYF	TGTGCCAGCAGTTCCGGACAGGGGGCGATCTCCTACGAGCAGTACTTC
.	TRBD1	TRBV4-1	TRBJ1-4	CASSQWDRGEKLFF	TGCGCCAGCAGCCAATGGGACAGAGGGGAAAAACTGTTTTTT
.	.	TRBV6-5	TRBJ2-2	CASSPGSPNTGELFF	TGTGCCAGCAGCCCCGGGAGCCCGAACACCGGGGAGCTGTTTTTT
few	.	TRBV5-1	TRBJ2-7	CASSFGGAIYEQYF	TGCGCCAGCAGCTTTGGGGGGGCTATCTACGAGCAGTACTTC
.	TRBD2	TRBV9	TRBJ2-1	CASSDGTSGGRYNEQFF	TGTGCCAGCAGCGACGGGACTAGCGGGGGGCGATACAATGAGCAGTTCTTC
.	.	TRBV4-1	TRBJ2-7	CASSQSGSYEQYF	TGCGCCAGCAGCCAGTCCGGCTCCTACGAGCAGTACTTC
.	.	TRBV7-9	TRBJ2-5	CASSLVRRQETQYF	TGTGCCAGCAGCTTAGTACGGAGGCAAGAGACCCAGTACTTC
.	.	TRBV4-3	TRBJ1-1	CASSQGFRDPGGGAPEAFF	TGCGCCAGCAGCCAAGGATTCCGGGACCCGGGCGGAGGGGCGCCTGAAGCTTTCTTT